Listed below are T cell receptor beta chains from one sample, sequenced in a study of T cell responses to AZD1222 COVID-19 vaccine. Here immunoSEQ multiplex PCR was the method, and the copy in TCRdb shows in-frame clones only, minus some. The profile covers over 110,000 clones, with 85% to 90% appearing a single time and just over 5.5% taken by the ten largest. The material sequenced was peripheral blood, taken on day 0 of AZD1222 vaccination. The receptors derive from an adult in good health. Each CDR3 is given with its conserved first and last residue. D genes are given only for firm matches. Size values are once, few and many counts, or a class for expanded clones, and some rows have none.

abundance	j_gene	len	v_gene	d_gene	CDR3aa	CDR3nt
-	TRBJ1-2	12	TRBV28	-	CATIRDQRGYTF	TGTGCCACAATCCGGGACCAAAGGGGCTACACCTTC
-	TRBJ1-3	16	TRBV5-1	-	CASSLGSSNSGNTIYF	TGCGCCAGCAGCTTGGGCAGTTCGAACTCTGGAAACACCATATATTTT
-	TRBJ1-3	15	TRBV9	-	CASSVGGANGNTIYF	TGTGCCAGCAGCGTAGGTGGGGCGAATGGAAACACCATATATTTT
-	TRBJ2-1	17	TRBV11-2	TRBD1	CASSLDFGGRGLIEQFF	TGTGCCAGCAGCTTAGATTTTGGGGGCAGGGGGCTTATTGAGCAGTTCTTC
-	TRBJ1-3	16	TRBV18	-	CASSPKTASSGNTIYF	TGTGCCAGCTCACCCAAGACAGCGAGCTCTGGAAACACCATATATTTT
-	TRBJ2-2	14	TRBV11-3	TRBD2	CASSSSGSIGELFF	TGTGCCAGCAGCTCCAGCGGGAGCATCGGGGAGCTGTTTTTT
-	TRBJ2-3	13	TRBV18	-	CASSPARTDTQYF	TGTGCCAGCTCACCAGCCCGCACAGATACGCAGTATTTT
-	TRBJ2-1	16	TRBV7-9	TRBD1	CASSGEQGASYNEQFF	TGTGCCAGCAGCGGCGAACAGGGGGCGTCGTACAATGAGCAGTTCTTC
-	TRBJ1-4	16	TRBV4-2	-	CASSQELGSTNEKLFF	TGTGCCAGCAGCCAAGAATTGGGGTCGACTAATGAAAAACTGTTTTTT
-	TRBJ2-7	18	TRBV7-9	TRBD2	CASSLLVGGLAGVNEQYF	TGTGCCAGCAGCTTATTAGTGGGGGGACTAGCGGGAGTAAACGAGCAGTACTTC
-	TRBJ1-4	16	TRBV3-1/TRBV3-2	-	CASSQEEGYTNEKLFF	TGTGCCAGCAGCCAAGAAGAGGGTTACACTAATGAAAAACTGTTTTTT
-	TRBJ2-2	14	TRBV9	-	CASSHRKGIGELFF	TGTGCCAGCAGCCACAGAAAGGGGATCGGGGAGCTGTTTTTT
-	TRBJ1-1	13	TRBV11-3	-	CASSLGTGTEAFF	TGTGCCAGCAGCTTAGGCACAGGGACCGAAGCTTTCTTT
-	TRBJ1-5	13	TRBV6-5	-	CASSYRAGQPQHF	TGTGCCAGCAGTTACAGGGCCGGTCAGCCCCAGCATTTT
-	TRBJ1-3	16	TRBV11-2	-	CASSSWTAGSGNTIYF	TGTGCCAGCAGTTCGTGGACGGCTGGCTCTGGAAACACCATATATTTT
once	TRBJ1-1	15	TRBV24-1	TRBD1	CATSDLGDRDTEAFF	TGTGCCACCAGTGATTTGGGGGACAGGGACACTGAAGCTTTCTTT
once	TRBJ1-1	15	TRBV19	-	CASSASGGGNTEAFF	TGTGCCAGTAGTGCTTCGGGGGGTGGAAACACTGAAGCTTTCTTT
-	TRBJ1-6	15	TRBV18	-	CASSPGALRNSPLHF	TGTGCCAGCTCACCCGGGGCCTTAAGGAATTCACCCCTCCACTTT